This T cell receptor beta chain is from a study of blood T cell repertoires in COVID-19. Study overall: Sources were T cells, B-cell-depleted T cells, or PBMCs; the material itself was cDNA or gDNA.

Per germline, CDR1 ENHRY and CDR2 SYGVKD. V dropped 10 bases and J dropped 4; count of bases not matched to a gene: 12. CDR3 size: 15 residues. Participants' own reports of clinical history determined their cohort assignment. Two negative PCRs, clearance, or symptom resolution characterized the recovered Cohort 3 donors. The table came from immunoSEQ multiplex PCR; TCRdb's copy has only in-frame clones and leaves some out. In the table there are approximately 300,000 clones, 89% of which are singletons. This sequence was found in a man between 60 and 75 years old who had recovered from COVID-19. The sequenced sample was PBMCs or T cells enriched from blood (not recorded which). V is TRBV10-3 and J is TRBJ2-1; 8 nucleotides match TRBD2. This CDR3 is CANLVGGRLYNEQFF. CDR3 nucleotides: TGTGCCAACCTCGTAGGCGGGAGGTTGTACAATGAGCAGTTCTTC.